This is a list of T cell receptor beta chains from one sample in a study of CD8 T cells in ankylosing spondylitis. TCRdb called the 5' RACE reads again in MiXCR, with one record for every CDR3 protein. Of approximately 540,000 distinct CDR3 sequences listed, more than 9.5% are singletons. Input material: blood, either unsorted or a sorted T cell fraction (not recorded which). These receptors originate from a male donor with ankylosing spondylitis. Each CDR3 is given with its conserved first and last residue. The order of the fields is CDR3 protein, CDR3 DNA, D gene, clone size, V gene, J gene. D genes are given only for firm matches. A row's size may be missing; if present it is once, few, many or a size class.

CDR3 protein: CASSLDAVTGELFF; CDR3 DNA: TGTGCCAGCAGCTTAGACGCCGTCACCGGGGAGCTGTTTTTT; D gene: NA; clone size: NA; V gene: TRBV7-7; J gene: TRBJ2-2
CDR3 protein: CSARDRVNIQYF; CDR3 DNA: TGCAGTGCTAGAGATCGGGTAAACATTCAGTACTTC; D gene: NA; clone size: many; V gene: TRBV20-1; J gene: TRBJ2-4
CDR3 protein: CASSSTGSDGYGYTF; CDR3 DNA: TGTGCCAGCTCTTCTACAGGGTCAGACGGCTATGGCTACACCTTC; D gene: NA; clone size: NA; V gene: TRBV6-1; J gene: TRBJ1-2
CDR3 protein: CASSLVGTSTDTQYF; CDR3 DNA: TGTGCCAGCAGCTTAGTCGGGACCAGCACAGATACGCAGTATTTT; D gene: NA; clone size: many; V gene: TRBV7-2; J gene: TRBJ2-3
CDR3 protein: CASSGTGGYNSPLHF; CDR3 DNA: TGTGCCAGCAGCGGGACAGGGGGGTATAATTCACCCCTCCACTTT; D gene: TRBD1; clone size: NA; V gene: TRBV7-9; J gene: TRBJ1-6
CDR3 protein: CASSQNLGQGRETQYF; CDR3 DNA: TGTGCCAGCAGCCAGAACCTGGGACAGGGCCGAGAGACCCAGTACTTC; D gene: TRBD1; clone size: few; V gene: TRBV4-2; J gene: TRBJ2-5
CDR3 protein: CASSLVRGHGYTF; CDR3 DNA: TGTGCCAGCAGTTTGGTCAGGGGGCATGGCTACACCTTC; D gene: TRBD1; clone size: NA; V gene: TRBV12-3/TRBV12-4; J gene: TRBJ1-2
CDR3 protein: CASSSGRGSNQPQHF; CDR3 DNA: TGCGCCAGCAGCTCCGGCAGGGGATCCAATCAGCCCCAGCATTTT; D gene: NA; clone size: NA; V gene: TRBV5-1; J gene: TRBJ1-5
CDR3 protein: CASTLTVSSYNEQFF; CDR3 DNA: TGTGCCAGCACCCTGACAGTTAGCTCCTACAATGAGCAGTTCTTC; D gene: NA; clone size: many; V gene: TRBV12-3/TRBV12-4; J gene: TRBJ2-1
CDR3 protein: CASAIAGDSYEQYF; CDR3 DNA: TGTGCCAGCGCCATAGCGGGGGACTCCTACGAGCAGTACTTC; D gene: TRBD2; clone size: NA; V gene: TRBV3-1; J gene: TRBJ2-7
CDR3 protein: CASSEGTYNEQFF; CDR3 DNA: TGTGCCAGCAGTGAAGGGACTTACAATGAGCAGTTCTTC; D gene: NA; clone size: NA; V gene: TRBV6-1; J gene: TRBJ2-1
CDR3 protein: CASSEALQINEQFF; CDR3 DNA: TGTGCCAGCAGTGAAGCGCTACAAATCAATGAGCAGTTCTTC; D gene: NA; clone size: few; V gene: TRBV6-1; J gene: TRBJ2-1
CDR3 protein: CASSPGGGRNEQFF; CDR3 DNA: TGTGCCAGCAGCCCAGGGGGAGGGCGAAATGAGCAGTTCTTC; D gene: NA; clone size: few; V gene: TRBV6-1; J gene: TRBJ2-1
CDR3 protein: CASSEILGHGELFF; CDR3 DNA: TGTGCCAGCAGTGAAATCTTAGGGCACGGGGAGCTGTTTTTT; D gene: NA; clone size: few; V gene: TRBV2; J gene: TRBJ2-2
CDR3 protein: CSVGPGPLNEQFF; CDR3 DNA: TGCAGCGTGGGCCCGGGACCTCTAAATGAGCAGTTCTTC; D gene: NA; clone size: few; V gene: TRBV29-1; J gene: TRBJ2-1
CDR3 protein: CASRAGSWVNQPQHF; CDR3 DNA: TGTGCCAGCAGGGCAGGGAGTTGGGTCAATCAGCCCCAGCATTTT; D gene: NA; clone size: NA; V gene: TRBV2; J gene: TRBJ1-5
CDR3 protein: CASSNGATGELFF; CDR3 DNA: TGTGCCAGCAGCAATGGGGCCACCGGGGAGCTGTTTTTT; D gene: NA; clone size: few; V gene: TRBV6-1; J gene: TRBJ2-2
CDR3 protein: CSARPVGRETQYF; CDR3 DNA: TGCAGTGCTAGACCCGTGGGGCGGGAGACCCAGTACTTC; D gene: NA; clone size: NA; V gene: TRBV20-1; J gene: TRBJ2-5
CDR3 protein: CASSSREGGEQFF; CDR3 DNA: TGTGCCAGCAGTTCGCGGGAGGGAGGTGAGCAGTTCTTC; D gene: TRBD2; clone size: NA; V gene: TRBV27; J gene: TRBJ2-1
CDR3 protein: CASSQVGTGGYTF; CDR3 DNA: TGTGCCAGCAGCCAAGTCGGAACGGGTGGCTACACCTTC; D gene: NA; clone size: NA; V gene: TRBV3-1; J gene: TRBJ1-2